This T cell receptor (beta chain) comes out of a study of OX40 agonist ivuxolimab in advanced cancers. With respect to this clone: Other DNA sequences in this specimen translate into the identical CDR3.

The protocol was immunoSEQ multiplex PCR, while the TCRdb copy is restricted to in-frame clones and leaves out a portion. This sample has tens of thousands of clones; 80% to 95% occur once, and the top ten carry about 0.32%. Sample: CD4+ or CD8+ T cells sorted from blood, taken in a trial of the OX40 agonist ivuxolimab. This sequence originates from an adult with an advanced solid tumor such as melanoma, head and neck, liver or kidney cancer.

The CDR3 nucleotides read TGTGCCAGCAGCTTAGCTAGCGGGAGATACAATGAGCAGTTCTTC. Translating it yields CASSLASGRYNEQFF. The chain couples TRBV7-2 to TRBJ2-1; TRBD2 aligns across 9 bases. In germline, CDR1 is SGHTA, CDR2 FQGNSA. The CDR3 extends over 15 amino acids. The J segment lost 4 bases and the V segment lost 0 bases, leaving 1 base of the junction unmatched.